The clone carrying this TCR beta chain was recorded only once. Its antigen is unidentified. With 2 bases removed from V and 6 bases from J, the gap between germline ends came to 12 bases. The CDR3 has 14 amino acids. Germline assignment: CDR1 SGHTA and CDR2 FQGTGA. The donors were in the approximately 130-subject validation cohort, distinct from the 666-subject first cohort. This specimen comes from a study of cytomegalovirus exposure and HLA in healthy donors. Across the whole study: The roughly 110 validation repertoires used the same platform as the approximately 620 first-cohort repertoires (as reported by a later analysis).

Study results and caveats: Most sequenced TCRs were rare (though some public TCRs occurred in many donors). A few of the chains that were CMV-associated were confirmed in vitro to be specific for CMV antigens.

The data were produced by immunoSEQ multiplex PCR, yet TCRdb's version contains in-frame clones alone and is incomplete. The sample contains some 98,000 clones, 87% of which appear only once. This sequence was found in a woman under 40 in good health and CMV-seronegative. Sequenced sample: PBMCs. This rearrangement joins TRBV7-3 to TRBJ2-3; perhaps TRBD1 as D (5 bases). DNA of the CDR3: TGTGCCAGCAGCTTACAGGGTTTTACGGATACGCAGTATTTT. Protein: CASSLQGFTDTQYF.